This T cell receptor (beta chain) was observed in a study of cytomegalovirus exposure and HLA in healthy donors. Donors likely had unrecorded immune exposures despite being nominally healthy when sampled. Study-wide results and limits: Compared with the roughly 700-donor mean, an Asian-associated ancestry cluster reportedly had fewer N-insertions, according to a later analysis.

The trim removed 6 bases at V and 5 bases at J, leaving 9 bases unmatched. Germline assignment: CDR1 SGHTA and CDR2 FQGNSA. CDR3 length: 14 amino acids. The study ran its PCR with 60 Vbeta and 13 Jbeta primers. The method was immunoSEQ multiplex PCR; TCRdb's version includes in-frame clones alone and lacks a portion of them. The sample has 100,000 to 150,000 clones; more than 70% are singletons. As concerns this clone: Its antigen is unknown.

Material for sequencing was PBMCs. The TCR originated in a man in his fifties or sixties in good health and CMV-seropositive. The V call is TRBV7-2, the J call TRBJ2-5; 7 nucleotides match TRBD1. In DNA, the CDR3 is TGTGCCAGCAGGCACCCGACAGGGATGGAGACCCAGTACTTC. Translated, it gives CASRHPTGMETQYF.